This T cell receptor beta chain was obtained from a study of blood T cells in healthy people across ages. General study findings and limits: More naive CD4+ cells and higher diversity marked long-lived donors relative to aged donors.

V dropped 6 bases and J dropped 3 bases, with 14 bases sitting between them. This CDR3 contains 14 residues. Germline CDR1 reads KGHSH; CDR2 reads LQKENI. Per sample, extraction of total RNA gave at least 5 micrograms in every case. This clonotype was counted ten times or more. Its antigen is as yet unknown. PCR was performed a second time for about 6 to 11 cycles using a sample-barcoded 5' primer and a J-beta primer mix. TCRdb re-analysed the 5' RACE reads in MiXCR, keeping a single row per CDR3 protein. Of over 700,000 distinct CDR3 sequences in the sample, around 25% were seen once. The same data also went into a second study, on T cells of mothers and their children. This second study says: The donors comprised roughly 6 children and their three healthy Caucasian mothers. Using the M1S primer, the second PCR added sample barcodes along with 2-4 random nucleotides.

Sample: blood. The sequence came from a boy between 5 and 17 years old in good health. The gene calls are TRBV18 and TRBJ1-1; D unresolved. The CDR3 spells CASSPPVVDTEAFF. CDR3 bases: TGTGCCAGCTCTCCTCCGGTCGTGGACACTGAAGCTTTCTTT. The full variable domain, with the rest looked up from reference TRBV18 and TRBJ1-1, is NAGVMQNPRHLVRRRGQEARLRCSPMKGHSHVYWYRQLPEEGLKFMVYLQKENIIDESGMPKERFSAEFPKEGPSILRIQQVVRGDSAAYFCASSPPVVDTEAFFGQGTRLTVV.